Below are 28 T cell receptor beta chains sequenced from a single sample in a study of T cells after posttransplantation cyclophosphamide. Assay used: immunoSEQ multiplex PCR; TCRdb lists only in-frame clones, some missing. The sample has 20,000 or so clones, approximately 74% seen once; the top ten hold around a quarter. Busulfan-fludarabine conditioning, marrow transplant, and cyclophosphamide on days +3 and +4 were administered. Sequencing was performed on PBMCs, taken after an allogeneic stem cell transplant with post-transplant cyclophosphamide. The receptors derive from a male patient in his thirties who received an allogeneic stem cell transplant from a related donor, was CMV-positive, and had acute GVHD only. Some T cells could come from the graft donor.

The chain's CDR3 is CASRFLQGAGEKLFF. The DNA of the CDR3 is TGCGCCAGCAGGTTCCTACAGGGGGCCGGGGAAAAACTGTTTTTT. This chain connects TRBV5-1 to TRBJ1-4; the match to TRBD1 covers 9 bases. The V segment lost 5 bases and the J segment 8 bases; nucleotides outside the gene matches: 10. The germline V gene encodes CDR1 SGHRS and CDR2 YFSETQ. This CDR3 region has 15 residues. Full variable domain (rest looked up from reference TRBV5-1 and TRBJ1-4): KAGVTQTPRYLIKTRGQQVTLSCSPISGHRSVSWYQQTPGQGLQFLFEYFSETQRNKGNFPGRFSGRQFSNSRSEMNVSTLELGDSALYLCASRFLQGAGEKLFFGSGTQLSVL.

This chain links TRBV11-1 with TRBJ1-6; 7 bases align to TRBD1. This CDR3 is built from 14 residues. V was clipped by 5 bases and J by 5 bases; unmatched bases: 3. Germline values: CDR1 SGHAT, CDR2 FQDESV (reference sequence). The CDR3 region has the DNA TGTGCCAGCAGCAAGGGACAGAATAATTCACCCCTCCACTTT. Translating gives CASSKGQNNSPLHF.

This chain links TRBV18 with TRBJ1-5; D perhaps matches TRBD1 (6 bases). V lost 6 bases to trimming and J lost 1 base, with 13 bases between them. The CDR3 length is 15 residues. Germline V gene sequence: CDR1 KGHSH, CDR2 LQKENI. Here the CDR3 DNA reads TGTGCCAGCTCCCTTTCTGACAGGAGCAATCAGCCCCAGCATTTT. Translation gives CASSLSDRSNQPQHF. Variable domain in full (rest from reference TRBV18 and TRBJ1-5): NAGVMQNPRHLVRRRGQEARLRCSPMKGHSHVYWYRQLPEEGLKFMVYLQKENIIDESGMPKERFSAEFPKEGPSILRIQQVVRGDSAAYFCASSLSDRSNQPQHFGDGTRLSIL.

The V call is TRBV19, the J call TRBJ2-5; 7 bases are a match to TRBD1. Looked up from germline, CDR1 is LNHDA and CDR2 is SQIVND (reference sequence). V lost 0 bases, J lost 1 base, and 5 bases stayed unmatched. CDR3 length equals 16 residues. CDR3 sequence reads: CASSIDTQGPQETQYF. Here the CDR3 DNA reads TGTGCCAGTAGTATAGACACACAGGGGCCCCAAGAGACCCAGTACTTC. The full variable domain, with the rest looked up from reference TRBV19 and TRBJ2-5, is DGGITQSPKYLFRKEGQNVTLSCEQNLNHDAMYWYRQDPGQGLRLIYYSQIVNDFQKGDIAEGYSVSREKKESFPLTVTSAQKNPTAFYLCASSIDTQGPQETQYFGPGTRLLVL.

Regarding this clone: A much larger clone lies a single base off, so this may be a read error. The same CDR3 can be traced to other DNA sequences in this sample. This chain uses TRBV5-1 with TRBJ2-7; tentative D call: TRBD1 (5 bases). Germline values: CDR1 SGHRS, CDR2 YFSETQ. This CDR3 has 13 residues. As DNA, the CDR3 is TGTGCCAGCAGCTTGGGGCAGTCCTACGAGCAGTACTTC. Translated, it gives CASSLGQSYEQYF.

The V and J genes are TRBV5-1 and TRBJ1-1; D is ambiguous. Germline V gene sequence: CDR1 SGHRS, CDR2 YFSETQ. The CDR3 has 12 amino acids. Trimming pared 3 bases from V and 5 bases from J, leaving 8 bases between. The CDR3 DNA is TGCGCCAGCAGCTATACCGGGACTGAAGCTTTCTTT. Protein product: CASSYTGTEAFF. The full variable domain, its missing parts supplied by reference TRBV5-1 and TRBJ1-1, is KAGVTQTPRYLIKTRGQQVTLSCSPISGHRSVSWYQQTPGQGLQFLFEYFSETQRNKGNFPGRFSGRQFSNSRSEMNVSTLELGDSALYLCASSYTGTEAFFGQGTRLTVV.

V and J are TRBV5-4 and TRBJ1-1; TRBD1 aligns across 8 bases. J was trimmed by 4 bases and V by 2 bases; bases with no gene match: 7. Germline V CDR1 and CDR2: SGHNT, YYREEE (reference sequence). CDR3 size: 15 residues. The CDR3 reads CASSLPGQGLTEAFF. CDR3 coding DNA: TGTGCCAGCAGCTTACCTGGACAGGGCCTCACTGAAGCTTTCTTT.

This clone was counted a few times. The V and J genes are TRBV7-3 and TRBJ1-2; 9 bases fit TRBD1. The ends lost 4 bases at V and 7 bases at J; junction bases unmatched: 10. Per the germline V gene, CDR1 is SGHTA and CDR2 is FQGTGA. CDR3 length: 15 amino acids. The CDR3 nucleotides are TGTGCCAGCAGCTCCCCGGACAGGGGCTATTTTGGCTACACCTTC. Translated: CASSSPDRGYFGYTF. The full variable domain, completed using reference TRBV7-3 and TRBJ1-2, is GAGVSQTPSNKVTEKGKYVELRCDPISGHTALYWYRQSLGQGPEFLIYFQGTGAADDSGLPNDRFFAVRPEGSVSTLKIQRTERGDSAVYLCASSSPDRGYFGYTFGSGTRLTVV.

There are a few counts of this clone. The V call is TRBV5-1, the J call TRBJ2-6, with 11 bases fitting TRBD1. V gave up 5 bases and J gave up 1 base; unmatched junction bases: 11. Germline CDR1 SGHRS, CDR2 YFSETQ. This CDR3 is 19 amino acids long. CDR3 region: CASRRNFRDRGSGANVLTF. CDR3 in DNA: TGCGCCAGCAGGCGAAACTTTCGGGACAGGGGGTCTGGGGCCAACGTCCTGACTTTC.

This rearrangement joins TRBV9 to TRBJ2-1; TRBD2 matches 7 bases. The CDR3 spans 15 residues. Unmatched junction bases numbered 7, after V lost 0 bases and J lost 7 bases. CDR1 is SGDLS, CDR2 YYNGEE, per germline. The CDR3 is CASSVVASGTNEQFF. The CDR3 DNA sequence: TGTGCCAGCAGCGTAGTGGCTAGCGGAACAAATGAGCAGTTCTTC.

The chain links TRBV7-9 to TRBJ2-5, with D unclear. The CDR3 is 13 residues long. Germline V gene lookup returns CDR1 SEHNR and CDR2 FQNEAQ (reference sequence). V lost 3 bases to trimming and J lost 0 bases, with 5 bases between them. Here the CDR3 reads CASSFAYQETQYF. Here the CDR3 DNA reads TGTGCCAGCAGCTTCGCGTACCAAGAGACCCAGTACTTC.

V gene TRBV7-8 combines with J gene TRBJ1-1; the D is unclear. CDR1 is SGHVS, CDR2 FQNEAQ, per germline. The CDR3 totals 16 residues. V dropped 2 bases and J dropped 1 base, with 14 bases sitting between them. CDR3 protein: CASSLTEALENTEAFF. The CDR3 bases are TGTGCCAGCAGCTTAACGGAGGCGTTGGAGAACACTGAAGCTTTCTTT.

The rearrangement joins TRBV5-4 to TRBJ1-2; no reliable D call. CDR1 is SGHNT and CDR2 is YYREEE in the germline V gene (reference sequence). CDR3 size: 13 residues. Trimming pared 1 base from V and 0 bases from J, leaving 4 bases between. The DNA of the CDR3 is TGTGCCAGCAGCTTGTATTCTAACTATGGCTACACCTTC. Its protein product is CASSLYSNYGYTF.

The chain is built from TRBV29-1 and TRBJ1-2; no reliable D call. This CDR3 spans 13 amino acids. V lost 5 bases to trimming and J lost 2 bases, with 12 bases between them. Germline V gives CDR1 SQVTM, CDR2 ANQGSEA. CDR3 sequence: CSVPPTDNYGYTF. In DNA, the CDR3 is TGCAGCGTTCCCCCCACAGACAACTATGGCTACACCTTC. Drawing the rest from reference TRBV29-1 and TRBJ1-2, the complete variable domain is SAVISQKPSRDICQRGTSLTIQCQVDSQVTMMFWYRQQPGQSLTLIATANQGSEATYESGFVIDKFPISRPNLTFSTLTVSNMSPEDSSIYLCSVPPTDNYGYTFGSGTRLTVV.

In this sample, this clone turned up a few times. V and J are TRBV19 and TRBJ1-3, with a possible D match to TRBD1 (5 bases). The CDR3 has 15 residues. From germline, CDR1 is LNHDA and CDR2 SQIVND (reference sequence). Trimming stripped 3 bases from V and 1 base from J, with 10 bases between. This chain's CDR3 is CASSISGNSGNTIYF. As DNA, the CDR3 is TGTGCCAGTAGTATTTCAGGGAATTCTGGAAACACCATATATTTT.

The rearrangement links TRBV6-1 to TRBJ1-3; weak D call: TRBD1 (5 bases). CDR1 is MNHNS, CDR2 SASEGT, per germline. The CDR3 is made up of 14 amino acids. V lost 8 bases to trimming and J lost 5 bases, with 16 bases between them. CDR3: CASQMGQQRNTIYF. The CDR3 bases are TGTGCCAGCCAAATGGGGCAACAGAGAAACACCATATATTTT.

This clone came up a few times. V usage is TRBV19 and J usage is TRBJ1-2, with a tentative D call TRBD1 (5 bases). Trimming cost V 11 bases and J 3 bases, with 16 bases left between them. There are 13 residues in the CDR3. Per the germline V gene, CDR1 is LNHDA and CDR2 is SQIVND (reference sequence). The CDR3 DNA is TGTGCCTGCAGTGAGACAGAAGACTATGGCTACACCTTC. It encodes CACSETEDYGYTF. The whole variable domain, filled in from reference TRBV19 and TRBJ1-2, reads DGGITQSPKYLFRKEGQNVTLSCEQNLNHDAMYWYRQDPGQGLRLIYYSQIVNDFQKGDIAEGYSVSREKKESFPLTVTSAQKNPTAFYLCACSETEDYGYTFGSGTRLTVV.

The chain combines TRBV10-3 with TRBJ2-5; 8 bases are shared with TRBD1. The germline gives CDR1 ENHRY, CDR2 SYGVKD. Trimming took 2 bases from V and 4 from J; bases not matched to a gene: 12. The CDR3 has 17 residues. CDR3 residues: CAISEGTGGRYGETQYF. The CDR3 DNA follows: TGTGCCATCAGTGAGGGTACAGGGGGGAGGTATGGAGAGACCCAGTACTTC.

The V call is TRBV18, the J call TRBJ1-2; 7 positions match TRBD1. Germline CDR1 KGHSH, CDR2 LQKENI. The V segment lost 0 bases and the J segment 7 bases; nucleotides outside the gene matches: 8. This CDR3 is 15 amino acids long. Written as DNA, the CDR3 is TGTGCCAGCTCACCACCGACGAGACAGGGAGGTGGCTACACCTTC. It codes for CASSPPTRQGGGYTF.

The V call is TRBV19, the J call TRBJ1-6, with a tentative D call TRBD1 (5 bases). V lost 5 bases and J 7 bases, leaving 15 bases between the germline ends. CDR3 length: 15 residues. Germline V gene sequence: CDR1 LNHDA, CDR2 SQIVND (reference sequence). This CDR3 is CASSPRLGANSPLHF. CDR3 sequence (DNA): TGTGCCAGTAGTCCACGACTTGGGGCAAATTCACCCCTCCACTTT. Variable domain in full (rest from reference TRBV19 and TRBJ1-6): DGGITQSPKYLFRKEGQNVTLSCEQNLNHDAMYWYRQDPGQGLRLIYYSQIVNDFQKGDIAEGYSVSREKKESFPLTVTSAQKNPTAFYLCASSPRLGANSPLHFGNGTRLTVT.

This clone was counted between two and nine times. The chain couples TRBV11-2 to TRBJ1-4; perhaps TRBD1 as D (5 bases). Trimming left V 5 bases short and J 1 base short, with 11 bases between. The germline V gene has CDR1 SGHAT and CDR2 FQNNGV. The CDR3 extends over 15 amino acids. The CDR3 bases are TGTGCCAGCAGCCTGGGGGAGGGAACTAATGAAAAACTGTTTTTT. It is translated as CASSLGEGTNEKLFF.

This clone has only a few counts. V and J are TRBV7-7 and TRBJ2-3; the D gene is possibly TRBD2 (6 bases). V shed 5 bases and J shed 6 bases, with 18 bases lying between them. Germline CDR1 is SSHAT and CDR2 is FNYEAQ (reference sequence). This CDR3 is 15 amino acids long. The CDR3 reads CASSPPTGERDTQYF. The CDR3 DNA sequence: TGTGCCAGCAGCCCACCGACGGGGGAGAGGGATACGCAGTATTTT.

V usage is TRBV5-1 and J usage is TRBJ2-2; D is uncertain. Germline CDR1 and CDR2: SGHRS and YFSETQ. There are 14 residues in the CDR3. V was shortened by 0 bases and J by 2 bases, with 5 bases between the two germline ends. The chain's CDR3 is CASSLGQNTGELFF. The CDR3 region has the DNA TGCGCCAGCAGCTTGGGGCAAAACACCGGGGAGCTGTTTTTT.

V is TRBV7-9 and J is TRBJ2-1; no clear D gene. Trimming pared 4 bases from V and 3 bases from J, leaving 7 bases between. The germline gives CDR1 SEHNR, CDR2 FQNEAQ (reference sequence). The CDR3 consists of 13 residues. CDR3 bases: TGTGCCAGCAGCTCTGGAGACTACAATGAGCAGTTCTTC. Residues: CASSSGDYNEQFF. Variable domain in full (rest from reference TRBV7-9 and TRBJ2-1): DTGVSQNPRHKITKRGQNVTFRCDPISEHNRLYWYRQTLGQGPEFLTYFQNEAQLEKSRLLSDRFSAERPKGSFSTLEIQRTEQGDSAMYLCASSSGDYNEQFFGPGTRLTVL.

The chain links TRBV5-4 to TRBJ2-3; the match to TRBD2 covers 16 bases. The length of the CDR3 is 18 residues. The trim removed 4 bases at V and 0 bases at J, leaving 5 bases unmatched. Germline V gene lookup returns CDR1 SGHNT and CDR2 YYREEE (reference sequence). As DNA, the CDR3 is TGTGCCAGCAGCCGGGGACTAGCGGGGGGGGGTAGCACAGATACGCAGTATTTT. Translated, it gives CASSRGLAGGGSTDTQYF.

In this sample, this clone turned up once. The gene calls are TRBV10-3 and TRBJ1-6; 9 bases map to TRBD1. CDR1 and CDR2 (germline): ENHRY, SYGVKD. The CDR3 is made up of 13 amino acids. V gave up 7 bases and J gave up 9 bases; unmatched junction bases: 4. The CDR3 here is CAINGDRASPLHF. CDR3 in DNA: TGTGCCATCAATGGGGACAGGGCTTCACCCCTCCACTTT.

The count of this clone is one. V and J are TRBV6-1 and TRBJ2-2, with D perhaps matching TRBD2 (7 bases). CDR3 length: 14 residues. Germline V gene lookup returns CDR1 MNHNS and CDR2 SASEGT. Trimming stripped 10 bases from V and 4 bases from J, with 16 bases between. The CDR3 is CATRGGVGTGELFF. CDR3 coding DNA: TGTGCCACTCGAGGGGGGGTGGGCACCGGGGAGCTGTTTTTT.

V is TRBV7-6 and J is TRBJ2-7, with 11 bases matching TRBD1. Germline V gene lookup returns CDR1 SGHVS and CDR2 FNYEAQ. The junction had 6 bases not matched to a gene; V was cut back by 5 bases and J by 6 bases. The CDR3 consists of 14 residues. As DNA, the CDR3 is TGTGCCAGCAGCCGCGGACAGGGGGCGGGCGAGCAGTACTTC. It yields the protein CASSRGQGAGEQYF. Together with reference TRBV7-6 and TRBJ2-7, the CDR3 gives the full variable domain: GAGVSQSPRYKVTKRGQDVALRCDPISGHVSLYWYRQALGQGPEFLTYFNYEAQQDKSGLPNDRFSAERPEGSISTLTIQRTEQRDSAMYRCASSRGQGAGEQYFGPGTRLTVT.